This record covers a single T cell receptor beta chain. Its cognate antigen is unknown. The record originates from a study of PD-1 blockade in classical Hodgkin lymphoma. As for the study in general: Nivolumab 3 mg/kg was given intravenously every 2 weeks.

Study-level results: With respect to the repertoire differences, their causes, possibly disease activity or prior therapy, remain undefined. Reports described newly diagnosed patients as having lower baseline TCR diversity than healthy donors.

CDR3 length: 14 residues. V lost 0 bases, J lost 1 base, and 7 bases lay in between. Germline V CDR1 and CDR2: SGHRS, YFSETQ. In every patient, relapse followed autologous stem cell transplantation, while exposure to brentuximab vedotin differed. Relapsed/refractory classical Hodgkin lymphoma patients had complete, partial or progressive responses. Profiled with immunoSEQ multiplex PCR; TCRdb holds only in-frame clones, not every one. The sample consists of about 26,000 clones, about nine tenths of them appearing once. The source material was peripheral blood mononuclear cells (PBMCs), sampled at baseline. This chain links TRBV5-1 with TRBJ1-1, with D perhaps TRBD1 (6 bases). This TCR derives from a human donor with classical Hodgkin lymphoma. The CDR3 DNA reads TGCGCCAGCAGCTTGGGGGGGGCGAACACTGAAGCTTTCTTT. Translating gives CASSLGGANTEAFF.